This T cell receptor beta chain was profiled in a study of cytomegalovirus exposure and HLA in healthy donors. V lost 5 bases and J 4 bases, leaving 11 bases between the germline ends. The CDR3 runs 12 residues. Germline V gene sequence: CDR1 SQVTM, CDR2 ANQGSEA. Study conclusions and caveats: In a later analysis, at a false discovery rate of 0.05, approximately 16,000 TCR beta sequences matched HLA alleles. Later on, a genetic analysis was performed. It linked a missense variant in DCLRE1C with V- and J-gene trimming of TCR beta. CMV serostatus was the sole immune exposure information available. The study reported that TCR beta sequences accurately predicted HLA-A and HLA-B alleles in most subjects.

About this clone itself: Its antigen is undetermined.

Primers for the PCR totalled 60 Vbeta and 13 Jbeta. Sequencing used immunoSEQ multiplex PCR; TCRdb keeps in-frame clones, though not all of them. The sample holds 160,000 or so clones; nearly 80% are singletons and the top ten take about 9.9%. The source of this sequence is a young man in good health and CMV-seropositive. The sequenced sample was PBMCs. The rearrangement uses TRBV29-1 and TRBJ1-2, with unresolved D. CDR3 sequence: CSVPDGSYGYTF. The CDR3, as DNA: TGCAGCGTTCCGGACGGGAGCTATGGCTACACCTTC.